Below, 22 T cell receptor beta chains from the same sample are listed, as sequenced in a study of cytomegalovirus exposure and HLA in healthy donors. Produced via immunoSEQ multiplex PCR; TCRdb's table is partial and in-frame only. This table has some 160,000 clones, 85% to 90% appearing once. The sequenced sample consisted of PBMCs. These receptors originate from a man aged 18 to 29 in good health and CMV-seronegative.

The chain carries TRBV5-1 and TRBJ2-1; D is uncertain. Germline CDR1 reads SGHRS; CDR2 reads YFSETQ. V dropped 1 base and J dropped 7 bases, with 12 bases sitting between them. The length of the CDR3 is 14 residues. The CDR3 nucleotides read TGCGCCAGCAGCTTGAAACCCCCTGAGAATGAGCAGTTCTTC. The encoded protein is CASSLKPPENEQFF.

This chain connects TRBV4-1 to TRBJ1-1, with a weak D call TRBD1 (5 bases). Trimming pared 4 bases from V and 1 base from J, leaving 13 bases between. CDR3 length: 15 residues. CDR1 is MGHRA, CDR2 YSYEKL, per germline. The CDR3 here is CASSLRGGTNTEAFF. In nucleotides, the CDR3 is TGCGCCAGCAGCCTGCGGGGAGGGACGAACACTGAAGCTTTCTTT.

The CDR3 bases are TGTGCCAGCAGTGGAGCGGGAGGGACCTACGAGCAGTACTTC. This sequence encodes CASSGAGGTYEQYF. The chain combines TRBV6-5 with TRBJ2-7; TRBD2 matches 10 bases. The CDR3 is 14 amino acids. The V gene's germline CDR1 is MNHEY and CDR2 SVGAGI. V shed 5 bases, J shed 2 bases, and the junction held 3 bases outside the gene matches.

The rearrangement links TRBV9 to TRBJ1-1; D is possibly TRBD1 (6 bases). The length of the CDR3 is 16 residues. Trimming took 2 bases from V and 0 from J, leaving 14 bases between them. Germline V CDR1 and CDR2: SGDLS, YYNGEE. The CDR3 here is CASSVPRDTVNTEAFF. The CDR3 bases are TGTGCCAGCAGCGTTCCCAGGGACACAGTGAACACTGAAGCTTTCTTT.

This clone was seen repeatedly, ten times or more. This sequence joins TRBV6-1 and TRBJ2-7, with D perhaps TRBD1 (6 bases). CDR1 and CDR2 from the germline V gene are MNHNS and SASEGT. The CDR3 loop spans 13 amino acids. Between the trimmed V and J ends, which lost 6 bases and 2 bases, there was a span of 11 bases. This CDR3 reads CASSHGDTYEQYV. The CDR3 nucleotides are TGTGCCAGCAGCCATGGGGACACCTACGAGCAGTACGTC.

The CDR3 sequence is CASSESGFGIAKNIQYF. The CDR3, as DNA: TGTGCCAGCAGTGAAAGTGGTTTCGGTATAGCCAAAAACATTCAGTACTTC. The gene calls are TRBV6-1 and TRBJ2-4; D is undetermined. The CDR3 covers 17 residues. Germline V gene data show CDR1 as MNHNS and CDR2 as SASEGT. The V end lost 2 bases, the J end lost 0 bases, and 14 bases lay between the germline ends.

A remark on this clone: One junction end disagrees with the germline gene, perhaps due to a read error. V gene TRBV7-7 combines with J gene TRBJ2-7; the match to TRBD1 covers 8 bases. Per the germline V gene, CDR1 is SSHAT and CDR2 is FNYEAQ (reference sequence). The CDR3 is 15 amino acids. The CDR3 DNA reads TGTGCTAGCAGCTCCGGGACAGGCGCCTCCTACGAGCAGTACTTC. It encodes CASSSGTGASYEQYF. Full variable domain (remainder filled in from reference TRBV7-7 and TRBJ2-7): GAGVSQSPRYKVTKRGQDVTLRCDPISSHATLYWYQQALGQGPEFLTYFNYEAQPDKSGLPSDRFSAERPEGSISTLTIQRTEQRDSAMYRCASSSGTGASYEQYFGPGTRLTVT.

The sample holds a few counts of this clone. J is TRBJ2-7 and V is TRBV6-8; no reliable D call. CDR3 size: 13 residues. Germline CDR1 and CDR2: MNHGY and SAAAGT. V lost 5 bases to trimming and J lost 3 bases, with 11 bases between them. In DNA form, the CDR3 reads TGTGCCAGCAGTCTACGACACGGCTACGAGCAGTACGTC. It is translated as CASSLRHGYEQYV.

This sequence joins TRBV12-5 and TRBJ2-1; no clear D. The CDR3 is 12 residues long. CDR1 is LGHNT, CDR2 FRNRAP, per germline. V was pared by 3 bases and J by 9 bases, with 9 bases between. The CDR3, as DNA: TGTGCTAGTGGTTTAGACTGGCGTGAGCAGTTCTTC. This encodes CASGLDWREQFF.

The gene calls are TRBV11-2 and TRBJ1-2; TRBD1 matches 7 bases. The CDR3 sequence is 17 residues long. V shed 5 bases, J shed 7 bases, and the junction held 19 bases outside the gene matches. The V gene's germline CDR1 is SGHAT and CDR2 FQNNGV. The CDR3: CASSPTRGKGATGGYTF. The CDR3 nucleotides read TGTGCCAGCAGCCCGACAAGAGGGAAGGGGGCTACGGGTGGCTACACCTTC.

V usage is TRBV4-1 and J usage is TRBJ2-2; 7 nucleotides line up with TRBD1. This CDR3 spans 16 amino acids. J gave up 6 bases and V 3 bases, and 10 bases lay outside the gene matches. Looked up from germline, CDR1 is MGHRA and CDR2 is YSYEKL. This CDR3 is CASSHDRDSGAGELFF. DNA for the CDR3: TGCGCCAGCAGCCATGACCGGGACAGCGGCGCCGGGGAGCTGTTTTTT.

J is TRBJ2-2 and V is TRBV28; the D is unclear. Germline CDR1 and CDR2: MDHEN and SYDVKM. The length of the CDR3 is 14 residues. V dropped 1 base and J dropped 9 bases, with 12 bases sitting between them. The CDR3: CASSLLAPKRELFF. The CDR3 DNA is TGTGCCAGCAGTTTATTGGCCCCAAAGAGGGAGCTGTTTTTT.

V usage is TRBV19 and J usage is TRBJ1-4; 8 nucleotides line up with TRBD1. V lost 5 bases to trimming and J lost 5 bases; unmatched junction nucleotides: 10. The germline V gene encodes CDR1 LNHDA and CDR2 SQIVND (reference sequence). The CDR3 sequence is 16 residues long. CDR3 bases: TGTGCCAGTAGTCCCCTCCCGGACAGGGAAAATGAAAAACTGTTTTTT. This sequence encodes CASSPLPDRENEKLFF.

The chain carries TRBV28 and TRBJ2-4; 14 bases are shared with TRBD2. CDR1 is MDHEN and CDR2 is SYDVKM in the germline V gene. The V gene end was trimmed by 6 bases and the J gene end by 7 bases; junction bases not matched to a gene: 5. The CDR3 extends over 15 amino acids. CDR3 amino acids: CASRGLAGGLNIQYF. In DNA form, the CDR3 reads TGTGCCAGCAGAGGACTAGCGGGAGGTTTGAACATTCAGTACTTC.

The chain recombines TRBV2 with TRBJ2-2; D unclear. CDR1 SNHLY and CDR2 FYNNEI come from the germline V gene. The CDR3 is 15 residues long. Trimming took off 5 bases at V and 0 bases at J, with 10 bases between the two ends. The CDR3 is CASSQEKANTGELFF. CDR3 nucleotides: TGTGCCAGCAGTCAGGAAAAGGCGAACACCGGGGAGCTGTTTTTT.

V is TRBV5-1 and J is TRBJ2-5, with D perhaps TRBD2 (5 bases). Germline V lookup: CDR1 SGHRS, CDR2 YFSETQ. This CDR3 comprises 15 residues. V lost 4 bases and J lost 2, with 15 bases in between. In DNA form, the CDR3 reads TGCGCCAGCAGCCCCCCCAGCGGACCTCAAGAGACCCAGTACTTC. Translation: CASSPPSGPQETQYF.

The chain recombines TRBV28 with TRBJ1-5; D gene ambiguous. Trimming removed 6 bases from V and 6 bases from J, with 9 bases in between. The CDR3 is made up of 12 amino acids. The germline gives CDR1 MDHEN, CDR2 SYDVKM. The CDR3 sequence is CASSPPLQPQHF. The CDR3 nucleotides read TGTGCCAGCAGCCCTCCTCTTCAGCCCCAGCATTTT.

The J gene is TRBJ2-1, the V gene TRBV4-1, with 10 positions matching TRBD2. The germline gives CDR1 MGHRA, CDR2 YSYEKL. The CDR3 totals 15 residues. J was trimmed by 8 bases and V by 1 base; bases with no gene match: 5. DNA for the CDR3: TGCGCCAGCAGCCAAGTGTCTAGCGGGAGTTATGAGCAGTTCTTC. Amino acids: CASSQVSSGSYEQFF.

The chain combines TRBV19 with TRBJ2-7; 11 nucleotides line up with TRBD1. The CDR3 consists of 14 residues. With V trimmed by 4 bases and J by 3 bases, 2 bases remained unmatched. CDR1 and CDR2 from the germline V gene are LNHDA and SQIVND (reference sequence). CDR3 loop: CASSRGQGDYEQYF. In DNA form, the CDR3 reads TGTGCCAGTAGTAGGGGACAGGGGGACTACGAGCAGTACTTC.

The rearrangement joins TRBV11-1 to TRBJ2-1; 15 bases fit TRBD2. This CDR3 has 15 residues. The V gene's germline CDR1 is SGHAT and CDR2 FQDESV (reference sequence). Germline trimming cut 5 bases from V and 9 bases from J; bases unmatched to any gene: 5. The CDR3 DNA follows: TGTGCCAGCAGCCTCGGACTAGCGGGGGGGGCTGAGCAGTTCTTC. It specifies CASSLGLAGGAEQFF.

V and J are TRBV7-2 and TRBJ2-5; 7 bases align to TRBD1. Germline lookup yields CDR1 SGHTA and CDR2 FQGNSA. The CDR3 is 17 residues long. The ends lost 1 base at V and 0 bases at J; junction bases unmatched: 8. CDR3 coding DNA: TGTGCCAGCAGCTTAGGGGGCTGGGGACAGTACCAAGAGACCCAGTACTTC. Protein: CASSLGGWGQYQETQYF. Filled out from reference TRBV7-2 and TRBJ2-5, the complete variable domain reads GAGVSQSPSNKVTEKGKDVELRCDPISGHTALYWYRQSLGQGLEFLIYFQGNSAPDKSGLPSDRFSAERTGGSVSTLTIQRTQQEDSAVYLCASSLGGWGQYQETQYFGPGTRLLVL.

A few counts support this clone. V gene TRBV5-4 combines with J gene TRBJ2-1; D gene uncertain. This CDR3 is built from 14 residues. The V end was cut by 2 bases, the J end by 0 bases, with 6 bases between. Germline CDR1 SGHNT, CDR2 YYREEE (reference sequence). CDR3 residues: CASSLRSSYNEQFF. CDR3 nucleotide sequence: TGTGCCAGCAGCTTACGCAGCTCCTACAATGAGCAGTTCTTC.